A selection of T cell receptor beta chains follows, all from one sample in a study of blood T cell repertoires in COVID-19. Produced via immunoSEQ multiplex PCR; TCRdb's table is partial and in-frame only. The table includes roughly 150,000 clones, 80% to 90% detected once. The sequencing input was peripheral blood. The source is an elderly man with acute or convalescent COVID-19. The CDR3 runs from the conserved cysteine through the conserved F or W. D genes are given only for firm matches. A row's size may be missing; if present it is once, few, many or a size class.

clone_size: -; j_call: TRBJ1-5; d_call: -; v_call: TRBV7-9; cdr3_nt: TGTGCCAGCAGCTTAGGGCCGGAGCCCAATCAGCCCCAGCATTTT; cdr3_aa: CASSLGPEPNQPQHF
clone_size: once; j_call: TRBJ2-1; d_call: -; v_call: TRBV7-8; cdr3_nt: TGTGCCAGCAGCCCCAGAAACAGCAATGAGCAGTTCTTC; cdr3_aa: CASSPRNSNEQFF
clone_size: -; j_call: TRBJ1-3; d_call: -; v_call: TRBV7-2; cdr3_nt: TGTGCCAGCAGCTCCCAGGGCACCGCCTCTGGAAACACCATATATTTT; cdr3_aa: CASSSQGTASGNTIYF
clone_size: -; j_call: TRBJ2-1; d_call: -; v_call: TRBV6-4; cdr3_nt: TGTGCCAGCAGCCCCTATGGGGGCAACTCCGCGAATGAGCAGTTCTTC; cdr3_aa: CASSPYGGNSANEQFF
clone_size: -; j_call: TRBJ1-1; d_call: -; v_call: TRBV6-6; cdr3_nt: TGTGCCAGCAGTTACTCTGGGGGACAACCCTCCACTGAAGCTTTCTTT; cdr3_aa: CASSYSGGQPSTEAFF
clone_size: -; j_call: TRBJ2-7; d_call: -; v_call: TRBV5-4; cdr3_nt: TGTGCCAGCAGCCCCGACTTGAGGCGAGACGAGCAGTACTTC; cdr3_aa: CASSPDLRRDEQYF
clone_size: -; j_call: TRBJ2-2; d_call: TRBD2; v_call: TRBV9; cdr3_nt: TGTGCCAGCAGCGTAGGTGGCGGGAGGGCCTTCGGGGAGCTGTTTTTT; cdr3_aa: CASSVGGGRAFGELFF
clone_size: few; j_call: TRBJ2-3; d_call: -; v_call: TRBV5-5; cdr3_nt: TGTGCCAGCAGCTTCTTTGCGGGGAAAGATACGCAGTATTTT; cdr3_aa: CASSFFAGKDTQYF
clone_size: -; j_call: TRBJ2-2; d_call: -; v_call: TRBV6-1; cdr3_nt: TGTGCCAGCAGTGAAGATTTCGGCACCGGGGAGCTGTTTTTT; cdr3_aa: CASSEDFGTGELFF
clone_size: -; j_call: TRBJ1-5; d_call: -; v_call: TRBV3-1/TRBV3-2; cdr3_nt: TGTGCCAGCAGCCAAGATGCAGGGCCAGGGCAGCCCCAGCATTTT; cdr3_aa: CASSQDAGPGQPQHF
clone_size: -; j_call: TRBJ2-3; d_call: -; v_call: TRBV19; cdr3_nt: TGTGCCAGTAGCCCGAACCACCTATCACCCAGCACAGATACGCAGTATTTT; cdr3_aa: CASSPNHLSPSTDTQYF
clone_size: -; j_call: TRBJ2-3; d_call: -; v_call: TRBV7-9; cdr3_nt: TGTGCCAGCAGCTTAGGGCTAGTTTCTGATACGCAGTATTTT; cdr3_aa: CASSLGLVSDTQYF
clone_size: -; j_call: TRBJ1-2; d_call: TRBD1; v_call: TRBV20-1; cdr3_nt: TGCAGTGCCGGGACAGAGTATGGCTACACCTTC; cdr3_aa: CSAGTEYGYTF
clone_size: -; j_call: TRBJ1-5; d_call: -; v_call: TRBV9; cdr3_nt: TGTGCCAGCAGCGTAGACACGGGTAGCAATCAGCCCCAGCATTTT; cdr3_aa: CASSVDTGSNQPQHF
clone_size: -; j_call: TRBJ1-1; d_call: TRBD1; v_call: TRBV6-2/TRBV6-3; cdr3_nt: TGTGCCAGCAGTCAGAAACAGGGGGCAGCGGACGGCACTGAAGCTTTCTTT; cdr3_aa: CASSQKQGAADGTEAFF
clone_size: -; j_call: TRBJ1-4; d_call: TRBD1; v_call: TRBV5-4; cdr3_nt: TGTGCCAGCAGCTCACAGGGGTTAGGCGAAAAACTGTTTTTT; cdr3_aa: CASSSQGLGEKLFF
clone_size: few; j_call: TRBJ2-7; d_call: TRBD2; v_call: TRBV3-1/TRBV3-2; cdr3_nt: TGTGCCAGCAGCCAAGATATCCGGCGGCTAGCGGGGGGTCGCTACGAGCAGTACTTC; cdr3_aa: CASSQDIRRLAGGRYEQYF
clone_size: -; j_call: TRBJ1-1; d_call: TRBD1; v_call: TRBV2; cdr3_nt: TGTGCCAGCAGGACAGGGGTTGGGGTTGAAGCTTTCTTT; cdr3_aa: CASRTGVGVEAFF
clone_size: -; j_call: TRBJ2-3; d_call: -; v_call: TRBV6-2/TRBV6-3; cdr3_nt: TGTGCCAGCAGTTACCCGACAGGAGATACGCAGTATTTT; cdr3_aa: CASSYPTGDTQYF
clone_size: few; j_call: TRBJ2-7; d_call: TRBD2; v_call: TRBV10-2; cdr3_nt: TGCGCCAGCAGTGAGTCAGGGCCTTGGGGACCTAGCGGGAGGCGCCGACGTACCTACGAGCAGTACTTC; cdr3_aa: CASSESGPWGPSGRRRRTYEQYF
clone_size: -; j_call: TRBJ2-3; d_call: -; v_call: TRBV4-1; cdr3_nt: TGCGCCAGCAGCCAAGATTTGGCCGATACGCAGTATTTT; cdr3_aa: CASSQDLADTQYF
clone_size: once; j_call: TRBJ2-3; d_call: -; v_call: TRBV6-4; cdr3_nt: TGTGCCAGCACTGGAGCTTGGGAGGGGGTAACAGATACGCAGTATTTT; cdr3_aa: CASTGAWEGVTDTQYF
clone_size: few; j_call: TRBJ2-7; d_call: -; v_call: TRBV2; cdr3_nt: TGTGCCAGCAGGCGCGGGACCTACGAGCAGTACTTC; cdr3_aa: CASRRGTYEQYF
clone_size: -; j_call: TRBJ2-3; d_call: TRBD2; v_call: TRBV24-1; cdr3_nt: TGTGCCACCTCGGGACTAGCGGGACGCACAGATACGCAGTATTTT; cdr3_aa: CATSGLAGRTDTQYF
clone_size: -; j_call: TRBJ1-5; d_call: -; v_call: TRBV29-1; cdr3_nt: TGCAGCCCCAAACCGCCCATCAGGGTTAGCAATCAGCCCCAGCATTTT; cdr3_aa: CSPKPPIRVSNQPQHF
clone_size: -; j_call: TRBJ2-7; d_call: -; v_call: TRBV20-1; cdr3_nt: TGCAGTGCTGTCTTCGGCGAGCAGTACTTC; cdr3_aa: CSAVFGEQYF
clone_size: -; j_call: TRBJ2-2; d_call: -; v_call: TRBV10-3; cdr3_nt: TGTGCCATCAGTGCTGTGTCGGTAGCGAGTATCACCGGGGAGCTGTTTTTT; cdr3_aa: CAISAVSVASITGELFF
clone_size: -; j_call: TRBJ1-2; d_call: -; v_call: TRBV24-1; cdr3_nt: TGTGCCACCAGTGATGGTTCTGACAAGTACTATGGCTACACCTTC; cdr3_aa: CATSDGSDKYYGYTF
clone_size: -; j_call: TRBJ1-5; d_call: TRBD1; v_call: TRBV5-1; cdr3_nt: TGCGCCAGCAGCTGGGGGACAGATAGCAATCAGCCCCAGCATTTT; cdr3_aa: CASSWGTDSNQPQHF
clone_size: -; j_call: TRBJ1-2; d_call: -; v_call: TRBV6-5; cdr3_nt: TGTGCCAGCAGTTTATCAGGGACTCCAAACAATGGCTACACCTTC; cdr3_aa: CASSLSGTPNNGYTF
clone_size: -; j_call: TRBJ2-7; d_call: -; v_call: TRBV30; cdr3_nt: TGTGCCTGGAGTGTACGGGCGGGGCAGTCAAGCGAGCAGTACTTC; cdr3_aa: CAWSVRAGQSSEQYF
clone_size: -; j_call: TRBJ1-1; d_call: -; v_call: TRBV19; cdr3_nt: TGTGCCAGCCAACACTTACAGGGATACACTGAAGCTTTCTTT; cdr3_aa: CASQHLQGYTEAFF
clone_size: -; j_call: TRBJ2-7; d_call: -; v_call: TRBV29-1; cdr3_nt: TGCAGCGTTGTAGTCGTCGCCTACGAGCAGTACTTC; cdr3_aa: CSVVVVAYEQYF
clone_size: -; j_call: TRBJ1-1; d_call: TRBD1; v_call: TRBV5-1; cdr3_nt: TGCGCCAGCAGCTTGGAAACAGGGGCCATGAACACTGAAGCTTTCTTT; cdr3_aa: CASSLETGAMNTEAFF
clone_size: -; j_call: TRBJ1-4; d_call: -; v_call: TRBV7-6; cdr3_nt: TGTGCCAGCAGCCGGGGGATGGAACTGTTTTTT; cdr3_aa: CASSRGMELFF
clone_size: -; j_call: TRBJ2-3; d_call: TRBD1; v_call: TRBV11-2; cdr3_nt: TGTGCCAGCAGCTCACCAGGGACAGGGGGCCTCACAGATACGCAGTATTTT; cdr3_aa: CASSSPGTGGLTDTQYF
clone_size: -; j_call: TRBJ1-3; d_call: TRBD1; v_call: TRBV7-9; cdr3_nt: TGTGCCAGCAGCTTAGACAGGGGTGGAAACACCATATATTTT; cdr3_aa: CASSLDRGGNTIYF
clone_size: -; j_call: TRBJ2-7; d_call: TRBD2; v_call: TRBV12-3/TRBV12-4; cdr3_nt: TGTGCCAGCAGTCGGGACTACTACGAGCAGTACTTC; cdr3_aa: CASSRDYYEQYF
clone_size: -; j_call: TRBJ2-1; d_call: -; v_call: TRBV10-2; cdr3_nt: TGCGCCAGCAGTGAAGGGGCATGGAATGAGCAGTTCTTC; cdr3_aa: CASSEGAWNEQFF
clone_size: -; j_call: TRBJ2-3; d_call: -; v_call: TRBV5-1; cdr3_nt: TGCGCCAGCAGCTCGGACAGACAAAGCACAGATACGCAGTATTTT; cdr3_aa: CASSSDRQSTDTQYF
clone_size: -; j_call: TRBJ1-2; d_call: TRBD1; v_call: TRBV6-1; cdr3_nt: TGTGCCAGCAGTGACCGGGACAGGGACGATGGCTACACCTTC; cdr3_aa: CASSDRDRDDGYTF
clone_size: -; j_call: TRBJ1-1; d_call: -; v_call: TRBV4-1; cdr3_nt: TGCGCCAGCAGCCAAGCAGGGGACTATCTTGCTGAAGCTTTCTTT; cdr3_aa: CASSQAGDYLAEAFF
clone_size: -; j_call: TRBJ2-1; d_call: -; v_call: TRBV11-2; cdr3_nt: TGTGCCAGCAGCTTTGGTGAGGGCAATGAGCAGTTCTTC; cdr3_aa: CASSFGEGNEQFF
clone_size: -; j_call: TRBJ1-5; d_call: -; v_call: TRBV20-1; cdr3_nt: TGCAGTGCTAGTGGTGCTACGACAGTTAGCAATCAGCCCCAGCATTTT; cdr3_aa: CSASGATTVSNQPQHF
clone_size: -; j_call: TRBJ1-3; d_call: TRBD1; v_call: TRBV5-1; cdr3_nt: TGCGCCAGCAGCTTTCAGGGGGCAGGAAACACCATATATTTT; cdr3_aa: CASSFQGAGNTIYF